These T cell receptor beta chains were read from a single sample in a study of T cell responses to AZD1222 COVID-19 vaccine. Clones were sequenced by immunoSEQ multiplex PCR, and TCRdb holds only the in-frame ones, with some missing. The sample yields more than 95,000 clones, 85% to 90% seen once. The specimen comprised peripheral blood, sampled on day 0 of AZD1222 vaccination. The receptors were gathered from an adult in good health. CDR3s leave out the opening cysteine and the closing phenylalanine or tryptophan.

TRBJ2-3 | TRBV7-9 | 13 | ASSLQGSSTDTQY
TRBJ1-5 | TRBV7-2 | 11 | ASSLGWNQPQH
TRBJ2-5 | TRBV7-3 | 11 | ASSPNTQETQY
TRBJ2-1 | TRBV7-8 | 16 | ASSLVGASGSSYNEQF
TRBJ2-2 | TRBV6-5 | 13 | ASHRGLGNTGELF
TRBJ2-7 | TRBV7-2 | 13 | ASSLSPTETYEQY
TRBJ2-5 | TRBV28 | 12 | ASGTGQYQETQY
TRBJ1-6 | TRBV7-9 | 15 | ASSLGLSRVDNSPLH
TRBJ2-1 | TRBV15 | 14 | ATSRDRTGGWNEQF
TRBJ1-1 | TRBV4-2 | 13 | ASSQDEPTGGEAF
TRBJ1-1 | TRBV9 | 12 | ASSPVGRNTEAF
TRBJ1-3 | TRBV9 | 14 | ASSVLAGPSGNTIY
TRBJ2-5 | TRBV12-3/TRBV12-4 | 11 | ASSRNRGETQY
TRBJ1-2 | TRBV6-5 | 13 | ASSYSRDSNYGYT
TRBJ1-3 | TRBV30 | 13 | AWSVRGVSGNTIY
TRBJ2-1 | TRBV7-2 | 14 | ASSLTRTSGSNEQF
TRBJ1-5 | TRBV6-5 | 13 | ASSYHQDSNQPQH
TRBJ1-2 | TRBV3-1/TRBV3-2 | 11 | ASSQVGRGGYT
TRBJ1-3 | TRBV30 | 11 | AWGRTSGNTIY
TRBJ2-1 | TRBV5-4 | 15 | ASSLPQLDRVYDEQF
TRBJ2-1 | TRBV7-2 | 11 | ASSSGLAGEQF
TRBJ2-7 | TRBV6-5 | 11 | ASRSDGTYEQY
TRBJ2-3 | TRBV7-2 | 12 | ASSLNGGQGTQY
TRBJ2-5 | TRBV6-5 | 12 | ASSFRGSQETQY
TRBJ2-3 | TRBV10-3 | 13 | AISDDKTSTDTQY
TRBJ1-4 | TRBV30 | 12 | AWSETGIGEKLF
TRBJ2-2 | TRBV29-1 | 10 | SVVAAFGELF
TRBJ2-2 | TRBV7-7 | 11 | ASSYGTPGELF
TRBJ2-7 | TRBV7-2 | 11 | ASSLVESYEQY
TRBJ1-6 | TRBV19 | 14 | ASSNRGRVLNSPLH
TRBJ2-3 | TRBV9 | 13 | ASSVRESPTDTQY
TRBJ1-4 | TRBV5-1 | 14 | ASSLGTLTTNEKLF
TRBJ2-1 | TRBV10-3 | 14 | AISDPGTSGYNEQF
TRBJ1-2 | TRBV7-9 | 10 | ASSPGGYGYT
TRBJ2-5 | TRBV29-1 | 12 | SVGVLAGGETQY
TRBJ2-3 | TRBV7-8 | 10 | ASSFLPDTQY
TRBJ1-2 | TRBV6-5 | 11 | ASRGQLNYGYT
TRBJ1-1 | TRBV7-2 | 9 | ASSLWSEAF
TRBJ1-2 | TRBV28 | 10 | ASSFSGGGYT
TRBJ2-5 | TRBV18 | 11 | ASSPFGAETQY
TRBJ1-5 | TRBV19 | 17 | ASSIRGDPRRWDNQPQH
TRBJ2-1 | TRBV12-3/TRBV12-4 | 9 | ASSPEDEQF
TRBJ2-6 | TRBV7-9 | 16 | ASSLDDPSFSGANVLT
TRBJ2-7 | TRBV25-1 | 12 | ASSVSGRGNEQY
TRBJ2-7 | TRBV5-1 | 12 | ASSSRDTSYEQY
TRBJ2-5 | TRBV11-3 | 14 | ASSLGGGGAVETQY
TRBJ1-3 | TRBV12-5 | 15 | ASGFMERGSAGNTIY
TRBJ2-3 | TRBV4-1 | 16 | ASSQKELAGGDTDTQY